The clone carrying this T cell receptor beta chain was counted between two and nine times. These data come from a study of T cells in Graves' hyperthyroidism and ophthalmopathy. In germline, CDR1 is SGHRS, CDR2 YFSETQ. CDR3 size: 16 residues. Unmatched junction bases numbered 15, after V lost 5 bases and J lost 7 bases. Amplification of TCR beta CDR3 regions was performed using RNA transcripts as template. Using the HTBI primer set, a first-round RT-PCR was run on the TCR CDR3. From the multiplex PCR reads, TCRdb called clonotypes with MiXCR, one entry per CDR3 protein. The sample includes some 500,000 distinct CDR3 sequences, around 14% of them seen just once.

The V call is TRBV5-1, the J call TRBJ2-1, with 7 bases matching TRBD1. The sample was blood. The clonotype was recovered from a woman under 30 with Graves' hyperthyroidism. The CDR3 is CASRDLRGLVNNEQFF. Written as DNA, the CDR3 is TGCGCCAGCAGGGATCTGAGGGGGCTAGTAAATAATGAGCAGTTCTTC. The whole variable domain, filled in from reference TRBV5-1 and TRBJ2-1, reads KAGVTQTPRYLIKTRGQQVTLSCSPISGHRSVSWYQQTPGQGLQFLFEYFSETQRNKGNFPGRFSGRQFSNSRSEMNVSTLELGDSALYLCASRDLRGLVNNEQFFGPGTRLTVL.